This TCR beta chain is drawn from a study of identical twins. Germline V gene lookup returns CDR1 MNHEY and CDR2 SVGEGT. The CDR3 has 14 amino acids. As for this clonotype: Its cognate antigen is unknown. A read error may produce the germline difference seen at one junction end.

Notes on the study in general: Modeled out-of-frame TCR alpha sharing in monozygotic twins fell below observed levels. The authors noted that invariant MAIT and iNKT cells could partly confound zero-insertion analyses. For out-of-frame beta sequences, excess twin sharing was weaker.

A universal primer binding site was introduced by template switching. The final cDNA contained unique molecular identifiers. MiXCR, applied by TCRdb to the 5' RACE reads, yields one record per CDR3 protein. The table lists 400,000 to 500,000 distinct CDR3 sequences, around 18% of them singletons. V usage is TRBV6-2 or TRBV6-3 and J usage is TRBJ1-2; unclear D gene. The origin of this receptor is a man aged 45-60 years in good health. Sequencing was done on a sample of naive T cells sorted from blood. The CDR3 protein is CASNYPGANYGYTF. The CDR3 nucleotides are TGTGCCAGCAATTACCCGGGAGCTAACTATGGCTACACCTTC.